The present entry profiles one T cell receptor (beta chain) with its context. This sample is part of a study of control samples from healthy donors and cancer patients. Using immunoSEQ multiplex PCR, the repertoire was profiled, and TCRdb retains in-frame clones only, with some absent. The sample lists more than 140,000 clones; under 95% were seen once. This CDR3 has 14 amino acids. The chain is built from TRBV21-1 and TRBJ2-5; the listed D gene, TRBD1, was not tested against the DNA. TRBV21-1 is termed a pseudogene. Material: blood. This sequence was found in a man aged 18 to 30 in good health. The CDR3 loop is CASTGQGAQETQYF. The CDR3 nucleotides are TGTGCCAGCACAGGGCAGGGGGCCCAAGAGACCCAGTACTTC.